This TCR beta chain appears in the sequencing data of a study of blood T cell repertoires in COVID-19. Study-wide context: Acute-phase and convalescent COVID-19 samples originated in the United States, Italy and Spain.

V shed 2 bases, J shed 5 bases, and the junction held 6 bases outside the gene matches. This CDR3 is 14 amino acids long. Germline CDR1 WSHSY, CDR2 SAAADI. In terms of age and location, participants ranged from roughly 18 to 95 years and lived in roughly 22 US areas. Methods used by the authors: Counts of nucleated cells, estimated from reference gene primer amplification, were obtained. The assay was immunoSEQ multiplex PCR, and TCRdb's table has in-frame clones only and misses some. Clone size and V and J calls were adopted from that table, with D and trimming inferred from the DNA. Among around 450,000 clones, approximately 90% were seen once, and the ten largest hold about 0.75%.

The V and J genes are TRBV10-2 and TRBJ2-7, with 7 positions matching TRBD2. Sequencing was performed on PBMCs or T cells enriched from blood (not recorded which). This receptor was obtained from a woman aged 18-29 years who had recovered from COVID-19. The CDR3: CASSESREVDEQYF. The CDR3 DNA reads TGCGCCAGCAGTGAGAGTCGGGAGGTGGACGAGCAGTACTTC.